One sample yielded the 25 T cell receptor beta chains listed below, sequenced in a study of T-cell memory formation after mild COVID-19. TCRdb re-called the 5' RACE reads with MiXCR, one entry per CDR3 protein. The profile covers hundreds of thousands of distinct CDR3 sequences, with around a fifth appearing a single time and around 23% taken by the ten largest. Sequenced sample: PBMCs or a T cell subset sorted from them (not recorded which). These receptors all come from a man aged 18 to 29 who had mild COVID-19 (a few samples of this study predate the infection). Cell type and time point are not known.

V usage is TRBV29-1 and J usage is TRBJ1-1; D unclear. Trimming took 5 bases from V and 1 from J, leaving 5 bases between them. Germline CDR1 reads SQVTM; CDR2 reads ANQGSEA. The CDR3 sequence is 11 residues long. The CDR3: CSVPRNTEAFF. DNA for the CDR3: TGCAGCGTTCCTAGGAACACTGAAGCTTTCTTT.

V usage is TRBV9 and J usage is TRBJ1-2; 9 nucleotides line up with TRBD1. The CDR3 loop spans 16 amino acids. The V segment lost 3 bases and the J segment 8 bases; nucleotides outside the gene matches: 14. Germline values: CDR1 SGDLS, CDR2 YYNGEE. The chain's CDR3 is CASSAPPRQGGGGYTF. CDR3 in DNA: TGTGCCAGCAGCGCTCCTCCCAGACAGGGGGGTGGCGGCTACACCTTC.

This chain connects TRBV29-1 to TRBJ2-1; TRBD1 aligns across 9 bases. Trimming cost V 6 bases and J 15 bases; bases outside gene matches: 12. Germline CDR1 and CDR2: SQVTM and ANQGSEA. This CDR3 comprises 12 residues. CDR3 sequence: CSVAPGQGVLFF. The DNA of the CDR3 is TGCAGCGTCGCGCCGGGACAGGGAGTCCTGTTCTTC.

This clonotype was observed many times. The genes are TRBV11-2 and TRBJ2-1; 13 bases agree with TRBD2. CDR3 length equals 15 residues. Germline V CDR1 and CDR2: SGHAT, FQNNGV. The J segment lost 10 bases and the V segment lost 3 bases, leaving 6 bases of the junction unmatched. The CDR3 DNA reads TGTGCCAGCAGCTTGACTAGCGGGGGGCTGCGAGAGCAGTTCTTC. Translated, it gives CASSLTSGGLREQFF.

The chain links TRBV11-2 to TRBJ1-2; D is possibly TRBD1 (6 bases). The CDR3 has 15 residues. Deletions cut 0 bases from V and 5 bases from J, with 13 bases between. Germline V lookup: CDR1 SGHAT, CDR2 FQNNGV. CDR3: CASSLDGTIGYGYTF. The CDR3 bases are TGTGCCAGCAGCTTAGATGGGACAATTGGGTATGGCTACACCTTC.

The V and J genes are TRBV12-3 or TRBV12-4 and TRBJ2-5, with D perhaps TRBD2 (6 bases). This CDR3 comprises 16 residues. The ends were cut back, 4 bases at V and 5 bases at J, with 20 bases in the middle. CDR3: CASSSSRGSAGETQYF. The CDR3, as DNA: TGTGCCAGCAGTTCCAGCCGCGGATCGGCGGGGGAGACCCAGTACTTC.

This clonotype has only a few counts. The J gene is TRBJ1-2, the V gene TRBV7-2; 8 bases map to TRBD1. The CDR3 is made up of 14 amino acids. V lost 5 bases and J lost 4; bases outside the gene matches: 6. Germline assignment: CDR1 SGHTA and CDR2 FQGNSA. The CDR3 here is CASSLDGQGYGYTF. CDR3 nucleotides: TGTGCCAGCAGCCTAGATGGACAGGGCTATGGCTACACCTTC.

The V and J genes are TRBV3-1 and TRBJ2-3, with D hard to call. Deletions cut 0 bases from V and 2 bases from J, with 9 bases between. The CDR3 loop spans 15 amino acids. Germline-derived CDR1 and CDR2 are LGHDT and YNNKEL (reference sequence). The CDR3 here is CASSQEMVNTDTQYF. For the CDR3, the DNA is TGTGCCAGCAGCCAAGAAATGGTAAACACAGATACGCAGTATTTT.

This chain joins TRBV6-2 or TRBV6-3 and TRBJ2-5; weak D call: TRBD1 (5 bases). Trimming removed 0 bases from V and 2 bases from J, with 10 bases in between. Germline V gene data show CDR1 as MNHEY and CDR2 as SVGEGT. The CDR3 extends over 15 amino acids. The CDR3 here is CASSYSTVDQETQYF. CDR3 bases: TGTGCCAGCAGTTACTCGACAGTGGATCAAGAGACCCAGTACTTC.

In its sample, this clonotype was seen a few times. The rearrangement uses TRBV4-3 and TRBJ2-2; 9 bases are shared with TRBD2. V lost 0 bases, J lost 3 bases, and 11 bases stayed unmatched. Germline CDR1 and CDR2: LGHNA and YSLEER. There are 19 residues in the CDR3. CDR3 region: CASSQDSPASGGYTGELFF. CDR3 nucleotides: TGCGCCAGCAGCCAAGATAGTCCTGCCAGCGGGGGGTACACCGGGGAGCTGTTTTTT.

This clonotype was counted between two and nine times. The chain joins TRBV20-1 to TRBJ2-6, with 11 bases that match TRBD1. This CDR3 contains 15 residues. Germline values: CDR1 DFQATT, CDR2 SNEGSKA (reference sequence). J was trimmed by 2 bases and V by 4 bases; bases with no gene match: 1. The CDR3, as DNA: TGCAGTGCTATGGACAGGGGGCCTGGGGCCAACGTCCTGACTTTC. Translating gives CSAMDRGPGANVLTF.

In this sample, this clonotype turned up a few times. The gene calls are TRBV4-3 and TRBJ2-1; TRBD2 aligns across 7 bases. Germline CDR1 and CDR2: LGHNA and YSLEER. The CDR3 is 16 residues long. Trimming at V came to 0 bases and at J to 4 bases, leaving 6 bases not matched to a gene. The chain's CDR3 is CASSQDLWGGYNEQFF. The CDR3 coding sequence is TGCGCCAGCAGCCAAGATTTGTGGGGGGGGTACAATGAGCAGTTCTTC.

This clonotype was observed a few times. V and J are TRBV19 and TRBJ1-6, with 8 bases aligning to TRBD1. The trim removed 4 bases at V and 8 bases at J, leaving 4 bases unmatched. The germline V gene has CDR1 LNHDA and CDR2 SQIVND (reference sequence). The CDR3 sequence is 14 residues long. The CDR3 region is CASSKETGDSPLHF. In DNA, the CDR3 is TGTGCCAGTAGTAAGGAGACAGGGGATTCACCCCTCCACTTT.

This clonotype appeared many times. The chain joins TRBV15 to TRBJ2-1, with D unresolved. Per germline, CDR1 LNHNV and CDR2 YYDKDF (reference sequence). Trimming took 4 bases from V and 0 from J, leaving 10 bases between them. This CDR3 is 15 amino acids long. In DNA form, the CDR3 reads TGTGCCACCAGCAACCACACGAGCTCCTACAATGAGCAGTTCTTC. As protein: CATSNHTSSYNEQFF.

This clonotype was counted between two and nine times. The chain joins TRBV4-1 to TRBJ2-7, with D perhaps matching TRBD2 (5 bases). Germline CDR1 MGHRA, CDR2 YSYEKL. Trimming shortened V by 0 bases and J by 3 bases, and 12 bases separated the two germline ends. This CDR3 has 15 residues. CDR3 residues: CASSQDWSGHYEQYV. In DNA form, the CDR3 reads TGCGCCAGCAGCCAAGATTGGAGCGGTCACTACGAGCAGTACGTC.

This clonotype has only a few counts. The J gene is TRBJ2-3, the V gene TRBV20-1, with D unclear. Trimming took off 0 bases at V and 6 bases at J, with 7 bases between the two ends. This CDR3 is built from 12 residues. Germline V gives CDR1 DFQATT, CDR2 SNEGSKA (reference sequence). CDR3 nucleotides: TGCAGTGCTAGAGATTCGCCGGATACGCAGTATTTT. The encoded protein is CSARDSPDTQYF.

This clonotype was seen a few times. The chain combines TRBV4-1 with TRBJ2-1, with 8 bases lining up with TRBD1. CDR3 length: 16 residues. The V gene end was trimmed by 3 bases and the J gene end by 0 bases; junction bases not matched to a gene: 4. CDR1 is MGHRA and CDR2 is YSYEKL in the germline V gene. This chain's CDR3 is CASSQATGGSYNEQFF. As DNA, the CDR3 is TGCGCCAGCAGCCAGGCTACAGGGGGCTCCTACAATGAGCAGTTCTTC.

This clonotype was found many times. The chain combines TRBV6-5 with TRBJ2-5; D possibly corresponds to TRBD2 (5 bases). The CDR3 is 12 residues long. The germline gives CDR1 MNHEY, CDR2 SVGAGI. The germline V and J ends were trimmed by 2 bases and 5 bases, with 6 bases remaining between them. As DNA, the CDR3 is TGTGCCAGCAGTTACCCGGGGGAGACCCAGTACTTC. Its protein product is CASSYPGETQYF.

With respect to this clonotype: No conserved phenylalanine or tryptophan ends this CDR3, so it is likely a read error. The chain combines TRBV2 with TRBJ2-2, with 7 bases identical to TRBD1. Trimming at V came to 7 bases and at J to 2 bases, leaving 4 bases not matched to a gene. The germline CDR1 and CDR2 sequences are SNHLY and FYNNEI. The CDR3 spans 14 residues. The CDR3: CASIGTANTGELFS. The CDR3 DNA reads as TGTGCCAGCATTGGGACAGCAAACACCGGGGAGCTGTTTTCT.

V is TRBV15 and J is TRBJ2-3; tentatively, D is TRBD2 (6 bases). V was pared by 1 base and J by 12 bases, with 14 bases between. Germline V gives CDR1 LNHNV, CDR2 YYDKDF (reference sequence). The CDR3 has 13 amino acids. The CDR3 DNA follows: TGTGCCACCAGCAGAGGAGGCGGGAACGCACAGTATTTT. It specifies CATSRGGGNAQYF.

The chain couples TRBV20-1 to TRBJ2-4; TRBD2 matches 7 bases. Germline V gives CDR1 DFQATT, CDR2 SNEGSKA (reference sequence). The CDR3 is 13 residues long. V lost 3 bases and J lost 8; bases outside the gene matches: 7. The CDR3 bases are TGCAGTGCTAGGGGAGGGATGGGCGACATTCAGTACTTC. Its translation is CSARGGMGDIQYF.

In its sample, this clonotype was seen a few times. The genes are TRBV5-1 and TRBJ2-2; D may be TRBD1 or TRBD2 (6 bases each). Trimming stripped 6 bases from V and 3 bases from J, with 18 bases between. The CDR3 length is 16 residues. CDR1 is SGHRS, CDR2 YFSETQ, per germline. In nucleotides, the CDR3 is TGCGCCAGCAATAGAATCGGGGGACATGACACCGGGGAGCTGTTTTTT. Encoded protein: CASNRIGGHDTGELFF.

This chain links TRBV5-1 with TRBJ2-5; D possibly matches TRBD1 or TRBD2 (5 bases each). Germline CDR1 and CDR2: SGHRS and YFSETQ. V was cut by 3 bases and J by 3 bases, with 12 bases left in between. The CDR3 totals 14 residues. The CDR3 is CASSSLTAEETQYF. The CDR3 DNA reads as TGCGCCAGCAGCTCGCTGACAGCGGAAGAGACCCAGTACTTC.

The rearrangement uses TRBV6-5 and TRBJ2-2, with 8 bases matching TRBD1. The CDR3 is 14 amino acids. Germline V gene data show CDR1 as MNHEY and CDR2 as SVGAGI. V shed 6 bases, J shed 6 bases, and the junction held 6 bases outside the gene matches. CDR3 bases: TGTGCCAGCAGCCTCGGACAGGGAGCCGGGGAGCTGTTTTTT. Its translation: CASSLGQGAGELFF.

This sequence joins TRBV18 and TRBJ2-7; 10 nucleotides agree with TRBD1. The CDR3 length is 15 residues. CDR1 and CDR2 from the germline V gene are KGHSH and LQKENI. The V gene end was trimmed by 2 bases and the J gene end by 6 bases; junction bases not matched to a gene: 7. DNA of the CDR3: TGTGCCAGCTCACCAATGGGGACAGGGGCTTTCGAGCAGTACTTC. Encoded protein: CASSPMGTGAFEQYF.